This T cell receptor (beta chain) was found in a study of blood T cell repertoires in COVID-19. Study information: T cells, B-cell-depleted T cells, or PBMCs supplied cDNA or gDNA.

Looked up from germline, CDR1 is LNHDA and CDR2 is SQIVND (reference sequence). The V segment lost 8 bases and the J segment 7 bases; nucleotides outside the gene matches: 9. The CDR3 runs 14 residues. Generated by immunoSEQ multiplex PCR, the TCRdb table keeps only in-frame clones and is missing some. The repertoire holds fewer than 350,000 clones, with about 76% as singletons. This TCR was sampled from a woman aged 60-75 years with active or convalescent COVID-19. The chain combines TRBV19 with TRBJ2-2; 8 bases line up with TRBD1. The sample taken for sequencing was peripheral blood. DNA for the CDR3: TGTGCCAGTGGGGGGCAGGGGGCCGTCGGGGAGCTGTTTTTT. This translates into CASGGQGAVGELFF.